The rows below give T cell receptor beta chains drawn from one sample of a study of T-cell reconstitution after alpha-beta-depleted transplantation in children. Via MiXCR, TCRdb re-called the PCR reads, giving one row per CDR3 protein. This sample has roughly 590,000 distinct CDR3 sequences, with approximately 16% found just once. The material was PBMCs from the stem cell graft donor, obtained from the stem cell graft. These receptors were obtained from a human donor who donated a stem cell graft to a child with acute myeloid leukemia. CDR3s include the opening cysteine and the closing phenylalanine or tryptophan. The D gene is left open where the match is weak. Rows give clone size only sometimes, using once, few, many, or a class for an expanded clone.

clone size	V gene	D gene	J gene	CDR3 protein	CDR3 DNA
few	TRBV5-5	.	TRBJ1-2	CASSIRAGYTF	TGTGCCAGCAGCATTCGGGCAGGCTACACCTTC
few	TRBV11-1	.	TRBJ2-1	CASSLGLPDSEQFF	TGTGCCAGCAGCTTAGGCCTCCCTGACAGTGAGCAGTTCTTC
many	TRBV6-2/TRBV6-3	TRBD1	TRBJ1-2	CASSPGQVGYTF	TGTGCCAGCAGTCCCGGACAGGTTGGCTACACCTTC
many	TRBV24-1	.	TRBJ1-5	CATSAGAQTQPQHF	TGTGCCACCAGTGCAGGGGCGCAGACCCAGCCCCAGCATTTT
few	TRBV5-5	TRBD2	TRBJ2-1	CASSFAGGTDEQFF	TGTGCCAGCAGCTTTGCGGGGGGCACCGATGAGCAGTTCTTC
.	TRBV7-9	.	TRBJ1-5	CASSLGGALQPQHF	TGTGCCAGCAGCTTAGGGGGGGCCCTTCAGCCCCAGCATTTT
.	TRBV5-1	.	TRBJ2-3	CASKVSRWTDTDTQYF	TGCGCCAGCAAAGTCTCACGGTGGACAGACACAGATACGCAGTATTTT
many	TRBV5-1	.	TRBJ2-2	CASSLATGPNLGELFF	TGCGCCAGCAGCTTGGCAACGGGGCCGAACCTGGGAGAGCTGTTTTTT
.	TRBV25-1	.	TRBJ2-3	CASSESGADTQYF	TGTGCCAGCAGTGAATCGGGGGCAGATACGCAGTATTTT
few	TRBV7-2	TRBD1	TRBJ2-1	CASSSAGGWNEQFF	TGTGCCAGCAGCTCCGCAGGGGGATGGAATGAGCAGTTCTTC
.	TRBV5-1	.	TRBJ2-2	CASEPSRNTGELFF	TGCGCCAGCGAACCTTCAAGGAACACCGGGGAGCTGTTTTTT
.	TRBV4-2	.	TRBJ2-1	CASSQAVAAELPLVDEQFF	TGTGCCAGCAGCCAAGCGGTTGCGGCAGAACTCCCCTTGGTTGATGAGCAGTTCTTC
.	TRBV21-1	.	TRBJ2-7	CASINAGVGEQYF	TGTGCCAGCATCAACGCAGGGGTGGGCGAGCAGTACTTC
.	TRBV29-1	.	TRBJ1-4	CSVGQPNNEKLFF	TGCAGCGTTGGACAGCCTAATAATGAAAAACTGTTTTTT
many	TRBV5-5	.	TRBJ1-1	CASSLDRVTEAFF	TGTGCCAGCAGCTTGGATAGGGTAACTGAAGCTTTCTTT
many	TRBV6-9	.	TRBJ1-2	CASSYSTLQFYGYTF	TGTGCCAGCAGTTATAGCACCCTTCAATTCTATGGCTACACCTTC
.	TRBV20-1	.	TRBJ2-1	CSARTGRSNEQFF	TGCAGTGCCCGAACAGGGCGGTCCAATGAGCAGTTCTTC
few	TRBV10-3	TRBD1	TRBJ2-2	CAISEQGAKAGELFF	TGTGCCATCAGTGAGCAGGGGGCGAAGGCCGGGGAGCTGTTTTTT
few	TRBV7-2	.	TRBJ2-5	CASSRRLVQETQYF	TGTGCCAGCAGCCGTAGGCTAGTCCAAGAGACCCAGTACTTC
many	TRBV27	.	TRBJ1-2	CASSSTPHGYTF	TGTGCCAGCAGTTCGACTCCGCATGGCTACACCTTC
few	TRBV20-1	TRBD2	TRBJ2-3	CSARVGGVTDTQYF	TGCAGTGCTAGAGTGGGGGGGGTCACAGATACGCAGTATTTT
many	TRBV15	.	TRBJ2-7	CATSRDPGQTNYQQYF	TGTGCCACCAGCAGAGATCCGGGGCAGACGAACTACCAGCAGTACTTC
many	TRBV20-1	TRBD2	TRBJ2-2	CSAPFGSAGGGGELFF	TGCAGTGCCCCCTTCGGCTCGGCGGGGGGCGGCGGGGAGCTGTTTTTT
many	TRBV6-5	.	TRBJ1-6	CASSYHPSSYNSPLHF	TGTGCCAGCAGTTACCATCCGAGCTCCTATAATTCACCCCTCCACTTT
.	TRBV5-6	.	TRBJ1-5	CASSPPGGRDQPQHF	TGTGCCAGCAGCCCCCCGGGGGGTCGGGATCAGCCCCAGCATTTT
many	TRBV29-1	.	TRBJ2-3	CSNRGGASTDTQYF	TGCAGCAACCGAGGAGGGGCTAGCACAGATACGCAGTATTTT
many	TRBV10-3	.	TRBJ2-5	CAISESGQPEGLQETQYF	TGTGCCATCAGTGAGTCGGGGCAGCCCGAGGGGCTACAAGAGACCCAGTACTTC
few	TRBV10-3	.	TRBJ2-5	CAISEFSSGGPRETQYF	TGTGCCATCAGTGAGTTCTCCTCGGGGGGCCCCAGAGAGACCCAGTACTTC
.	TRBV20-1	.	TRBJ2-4	CSAIDQNIQYF	TGCAGTGCTATCGACCAAAACATTCAGTACTTC
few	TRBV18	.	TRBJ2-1	CASSPPQGADEQFF	TGTGCCAGCTCACCCCCTCAAGGAGCGGACGAGCAGTTCTTC
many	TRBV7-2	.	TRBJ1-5	CASSFTDGSNQPQHF	TGTGCCAGCAGTTTCACGGACGGCTCCAATCAGCCCCAGCATTTT
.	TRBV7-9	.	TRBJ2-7	CASSLEQGLEQYF	TGTGCCAGCAGCTTAGAACAGGGTTTGGAGCAGTACTTC
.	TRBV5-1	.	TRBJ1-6	CASSFDRSNSPLHF	TGCGCCAGCAGCTTCGACAGGTCGAATTCACCCCTCCACTTT
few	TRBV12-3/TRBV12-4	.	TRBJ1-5	CASSGWSGEGVAPQHF	TGTGCCAGCAGTGGTTGGTCGGGGGAAGGAGTAGCGCCCCAGCATTTT
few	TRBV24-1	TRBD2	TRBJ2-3	CATSDLGAGANTDTQYF	TGTGCCACCAGTGATTTGGGAGCGGGGGCCAACACAGATACGCAGTATTTT
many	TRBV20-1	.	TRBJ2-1	CSARDPRRQDNEQFF	TGCAGTGCTAGAGATCCTCGGCGACAGGACAATGAGCAGTTCTTC
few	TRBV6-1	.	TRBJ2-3	CASSEVGDTQYF	TGTGCCAGCAGTGAAGTGGGTGATACGCAGTATTTT
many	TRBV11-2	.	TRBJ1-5	CASSSGRSNQPQHF	TGTGCCAGCAGCTCGGGACGTAGCAATCAGCCCCAGCATTTT
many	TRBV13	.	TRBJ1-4	CASRNRDGEKLFF	TGTGCCAGCAGGAACAGGGACGGGGAAAAACTGTTTTTT
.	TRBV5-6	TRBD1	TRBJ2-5	CASSLAGTGVSETQYF	TGTGCCAGCAGCTTGGCCGGGACAGGGGTATCGGAGACCCAGTACTTC
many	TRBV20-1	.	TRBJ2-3	CSATYFPHVYTQYF	TGCAGTGCTACATACTTTCCCCACGTTTATACGCAGTATTTT
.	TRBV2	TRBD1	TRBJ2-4	CASSDRENIQYF	TGTGCCAGCTCGGACAGGGAAAACATTCAGTACTTC
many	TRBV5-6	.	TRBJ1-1	CASSLASFGNTEAFF	TGTGCCAGCAGCTTGGCGTCTTTTGGGAACACTGAAGCTTTCTTT
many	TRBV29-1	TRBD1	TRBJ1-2	CSVGTGADGYTF	TGCAGCGTCGGGACAGGGGCAGATGGCTACACCTTC
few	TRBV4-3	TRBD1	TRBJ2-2	CASSQEGDSPGELFF	TGCGCCAGCAGCCAAGAAGGGGACAGCCCCGGGGAGCTGTTTTTT
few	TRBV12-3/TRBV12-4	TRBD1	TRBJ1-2	CASSRTGFDYTF	TGTGCCAGCAGCCGGACAGGGTTTGACTACACCTTC
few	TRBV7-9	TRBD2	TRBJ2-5	CASSFLAGGPQETQYF	TGTGCCAGCAGCTTCCTAGCGGGGGGGCCCCAAGAGACCCAGTACTTC
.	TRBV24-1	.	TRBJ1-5	CATSGPGSNQPQHF	TGTGCCACCAGTGGTCCGGGTAGCAATCAGCCCCAGCATTTT